The TCR beta chain under discussion was sequenced for a study of shared clonotypes between healthy human individuals. In the CD4+ fraction, cells were divided into CD45RA+ naive and CD45RA-negative memory subsets. TCRdb keeps only in-frame clones here, not all; method: immunoSEQ multiplex PCR. The table has approximately 2,300,000 clones, about 90% seen once. CDR3 length: 14 residues. The V and J ends lost 6 bases and 4 bases respectively, with 12 bases between them. Germline-derived CDR1 and CDR2 are KGHSH and LQKENI. What was sequenced was naive CD4+ T cells from PBMCs. Indicated subset: CD45RA+ positively selected. This TCR was recovered from a man in his late teens or twenties in good health. Some clones in this sample may be carry-over from other donors' samples. The rearrangement uses TRBV18 and TRBJ2-2; perhaps TRBD1 as D (6 bases). CDR3 loop: CASSPRTVTGELFF. The CDR3 DNA sequence: TGTGCCAGCTCCCCGCGGACAGTCACCGGGGAGCTGTTTTTT.